These 3 T cell receptor beta chains were sequenced from one sample in a study of blood T cell repertoires in COVID-19. Data came from immunoSEQ multiplex PCR; TCRdb stores just in-frame clones and leaves some out. The sample has about 180,000 clones; about 91% are singletons. The sample comprised peripheral blood. These receptors all come from a woman in her twenties or thirties with acute or convalescent COVID-19.

The rearrangement uses TRBV5-8 and TRBJ2-1, with D possibly being TRBD2 (5 bases). V lost 6 bases to trimming and J lost 2 bases, with 18 bases between them. The CDR3 sequence is 16 residues long. Germline CDR1 reads SGHTS; CDR2 reads YDEGEE. The CDR3 reads CASNTGTSVPYNEQFF. CDR3 nucleotides: TGTGCCAGCAATACCGGTACTAGTGTCCCCTACAATGAGCAGTTCTTC. The variable domain in full, with the rest retrieved from reference TRBV5-8 and TRBJ2-1, is EAGVTQSPTHLIKTRGQQATLRCSPISGHTSVYWYQQALGLGLQFLLWYDEGEERNRGNFPPRFSGRQFPNYSSELNVNALELEDSALYLCASNTGTSVPYNEQFFGPGTRLTVL.

The chain combines TRBV28 with TRBJ1-5; 9 bases fit TRBD1. Germline lookup yields CDR1 MDHEN and CDR2 SYDVKM. Germline trimming cut 11 bases from V and 8 bases from J; bases unmatched to any gene: 10. The CDR3 consists of 13 residues. The CDR3 spells CAGKRTGVEPQHF. The CDR3 DNA is TGTGCCGGAAAAAGGACAGGGGTTGAGCCCCAGCATTTT.

The V and J genes are TRBV6-5 and TRBJ1-4; D is ambiguous. CDR1 is MNHEY and CDR2 is SVGAGI in the germline V gene. Deletions cut 10 bases from V and 0 bases from J, with 12 bases between. The CDR3 totals 14 residues. For the CDR3, the DNA is TGTGCCACCGGGAGGAGGGCAACTAATGAAAAACTGTTTTTT. Translating gives CATGRRATNEKLFF.